The 3 T cell receptor beta chains below come from one sample, sequenced in a study of OX40 agonist ivuxolimab in advanced cancers. Sequenced by immunoSEQ multiplex PCR; TCRdb stores in-frame clones only, minus some. This sample has about 79,000 clones, with over 75% found just once. This material consisted of CD4+ or CD8+ T cells sorted from blood, taken in a trial of the OX40 agonist ivuxolimab. The source of these receptors is an adult with an advanced solid tumor such as melanoma, head and neck, liver or kidney cancer.

This chain links TRBV6-4 with TRBJ2-2; D is tentatively TRBD1 or TRBD2 (6 bases each). CDR1 MRHNA and CDR2 SNTAGT come from the germline V gene. The CDR3 runs to 14 residues. With 6 bases removed from V and 3 bases from J, the gap between germline ends came to 11 bases. The CDR3 DNA reads as TGTGCCAGCAGACTAGCAGGGGACACCGGGGAGCTGTTTTTT. Translation gives CASRLAGDTGELFF.

The rearrangement uses TRBV19 and TRBJ2-7, with 10 bases fitting TRBD1. Germline values: CDR1 LNHDA, CDR2 SQIVND (reference sequence). This CDR3 is built from 14 residues. With 6 bases clipped from V and 5 bases from J, the junction kept 7 bases outside the gene matches. CDR3 DNA: TGTGCCAGTAGCACACGGGACAGGGGCCACGAGCAGTACTTC. Translating gives CASSTRDRGHEQYF.

J is TRBJ2-7 and V is TRBV5-1, with a weak D call TRBD2 (5 bases). Germline loops: CDR1 SGHRS, CDR2 YFSETQ. V lost 0 bases and J lost 5, with 12 bases in between. The CDR3 spans 14 residues. CDR3 loop: CASSLVRGSHEQYF. CDR3 DNA sequence: TGCGCCAGCAGCTTGGTTCGGGGATCACACGAGCAGTACTTC. The full variable domain, rest sourced from reference TRBV5-1 and TRBJ2-7, is KAGVTQTPRYLIKTRGQQVTLSCSPISGHRSVSWYQQTPGQGLQFLFEYFSETQRNKGNFPGRFSGRQFSNSRSEMNVSTLELGDSALYLCASSLVRGSHEQYFGPGTRLTVT.